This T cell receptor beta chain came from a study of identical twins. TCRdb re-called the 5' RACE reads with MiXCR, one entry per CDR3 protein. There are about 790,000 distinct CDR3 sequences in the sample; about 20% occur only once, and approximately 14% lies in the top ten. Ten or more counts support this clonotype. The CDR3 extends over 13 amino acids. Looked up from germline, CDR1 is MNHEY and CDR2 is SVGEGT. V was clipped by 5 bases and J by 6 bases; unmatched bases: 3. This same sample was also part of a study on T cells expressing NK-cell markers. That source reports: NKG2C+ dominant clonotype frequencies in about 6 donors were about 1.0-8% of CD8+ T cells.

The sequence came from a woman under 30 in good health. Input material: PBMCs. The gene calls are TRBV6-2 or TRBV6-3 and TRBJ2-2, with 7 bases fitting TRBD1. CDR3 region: CASSPQGAGELFF. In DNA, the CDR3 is TGTGCCAGCAGTCCGCAGGGGGCCGGGGAGCTGTTTTTT.